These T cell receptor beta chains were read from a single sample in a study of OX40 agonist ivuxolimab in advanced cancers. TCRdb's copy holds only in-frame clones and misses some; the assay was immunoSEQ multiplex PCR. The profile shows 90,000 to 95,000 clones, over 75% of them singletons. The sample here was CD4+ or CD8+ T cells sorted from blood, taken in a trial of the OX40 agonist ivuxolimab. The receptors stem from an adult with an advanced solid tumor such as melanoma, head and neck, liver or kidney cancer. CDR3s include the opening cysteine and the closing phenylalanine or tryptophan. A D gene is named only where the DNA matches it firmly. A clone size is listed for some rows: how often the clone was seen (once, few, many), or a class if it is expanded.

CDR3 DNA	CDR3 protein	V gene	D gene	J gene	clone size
TGTGCCATCAGTGAGTCGAGACTAGCGGGAGGTGGTAATGAGCAGTTCTTC	CAISESRLAGGGNEQFF	TRBV10-3	TRBD2	TRBJ2-1	.
TGTGCCAGCAGTTACGACGTACCTAACTATGGCTACACCTTC	CASSYDVPNYGYTF	TRBV6-5	.	TRBJ1-2	.
TGTGCCTGGAGTGTAGCGCAGGTAAATCAGCCCCAGCATTTT	CAWSVAQVNQPQHF	TRBV30	.	TRBJ1-5	.
TGTGCCTGGAGTGTTGGCGAGACCCAGTACTTC	CAWSVGETQYF	TRBV30	.	TRBJ2-5	.
TGTGCCAGCAGCTCACAGGACAGGGGGTACGAGCAGTACTTC	CASSSQDRGYEQYF	TRBV7-8	TRBD1	TRBJ2-7	once
TGTGCCAGCAGCTTACAGGGGAGGAACACTGAAGCTTTCTTT	CASSLQGRNTEAFF	TRBV7-8	.	TRBJ1-1	once
TGTGCCAGCAGACAGGGCAATAGTGGCTACACCTTC	CASRQGNSGYTF	TRBV28	.	TRBJ1-2	few
TGCGCCAGCAGCTTGGAACTAGCGGGGAACAATGAGCAGTTCTTC	CASSLELAGNNEQFF	TRBV5-1	TRBD2	TRBJ2-1	.
TGTGCCAGCAGCACGGGACTCGACGCCGAGCAGTACTTC	CASSTGLDAEQYF	TRBV5-4	.	TRBJ2-7	.
TGTGCCAGCAGCTTTTCGGCTTCGCAGTTCTTC	CASSFSASQFF	TRBV7-9	.	TRBJ2-1	few
TGTGCCAGCAATCGGGGACAGCACACAGATACGCAGTATTTT	CASNRGQHTDTQYF	TRBV6-1	TRBD1	TRBJ2-3	.
TGTGCCAGCAGCTTAAGGCTAGCTGGTAGTAGGGAGCTGTTTTTT	CASSLRLAGSRELFF	TRBV28	.	TRBJ2-2	.
TGTGCCAGCTCAGAGGGTGAAGAGACCCAGTACTTC	CASSEGEETQYF	TRBV6-6	.	TRBJ2-5	.
TGTGCCAGCAGTCCCAGCCCCGGACAGACAAAAAACATTCAGTACTTC	CASSPSPGQTKNIQYF	TRBV27	.	TRBJ2-4	.
TGTGCCAGCTCACCGAATGGGCCCCAGTCTGGAAACACCATATATTTT	CASSPNGPQSGNTIYF	TRBV18	.	TRBJ1-3	.
TGCGCCAGCAGCCTGGGACAGGCTACGAACACTGAAGCTTTCTTT	CASSLGQATNTEAFF	TRBV5-1	TRBD1	TRBJ1-1	.
TGTGCCAGCAGCCAAGGGGGTACGCAGTATTTT	CASSQGGTQYF	TRBV7-3	.	TRBJ2-3	.